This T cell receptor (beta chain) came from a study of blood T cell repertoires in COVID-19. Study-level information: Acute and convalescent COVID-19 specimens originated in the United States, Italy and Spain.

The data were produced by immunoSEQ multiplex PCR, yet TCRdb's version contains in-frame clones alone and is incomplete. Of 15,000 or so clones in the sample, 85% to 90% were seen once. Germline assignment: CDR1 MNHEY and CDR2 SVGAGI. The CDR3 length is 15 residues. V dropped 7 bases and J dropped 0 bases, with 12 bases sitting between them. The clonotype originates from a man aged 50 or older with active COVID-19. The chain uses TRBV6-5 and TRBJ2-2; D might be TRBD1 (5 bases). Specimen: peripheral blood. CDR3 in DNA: TGTGCCAGCAAATTGGACAACTCGAACACCGGGGAGCTGTTTTTT. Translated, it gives CASKLDNSNTGELFF.